This T cell receptor (beta chain) was sequenced during a study of early T cells in non-severe SARS-CoV-2 infection. For the study at large: The chains were unpaired, and the sequenced material was bulk RNA from unsorted whole blood. Study observations and caveats: VDJdb matching skewed toward anti-spike CD8 responses, missing private and CD4 specificities.

Individual cDNA molecules were tagged with unique molecular identifiers. MiXCR, run by TCRdb on the 5' RACE reads, gives a single entry per CDR3 protein. The sample has fewer than 30,000 distinct CDR3 sequences; around 4% are singletons. At least ten counts were recorded for this clonotype. Its specificity is not known. J was trimmed by 0 bases and V by 3 bases; bases with no gene match: 4. The CDR3 runs to 15 residues. The germline CDR1 and CDR2 sequences are WSHSY and SAAADI. The specimen was whole blood. The rearrangement joins TRBV10-2 to TRBJ1-1; 7 bases fit TRBD1. The TCR was taken from an adult who was a healthcare worker with PCR-confirmed SARS-CoV-2 infection or an uninfected control (not recorded which). The CDR3 DNA is TGCGCCAGCAGTGATGGACAGGCGATGAACACTGAAGCTTTCTTT. Amino acids: CASSDGQAMNTEAFF.